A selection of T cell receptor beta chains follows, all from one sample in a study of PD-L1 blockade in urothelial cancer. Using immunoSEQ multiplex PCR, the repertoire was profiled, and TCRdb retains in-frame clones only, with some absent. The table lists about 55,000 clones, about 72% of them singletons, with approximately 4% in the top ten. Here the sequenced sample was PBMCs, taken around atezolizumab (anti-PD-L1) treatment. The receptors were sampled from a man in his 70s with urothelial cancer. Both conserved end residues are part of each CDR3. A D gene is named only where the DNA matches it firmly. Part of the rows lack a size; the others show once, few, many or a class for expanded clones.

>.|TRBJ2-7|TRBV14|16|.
CASSPLGRGKMGEQYF
TGTGCCAGCAGCCCCCTGGGCAGGGGTAAAATGGGCGAGCAGTACTTC
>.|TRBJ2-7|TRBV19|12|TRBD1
CASYGQGHEQYF
TGTGCCAGTTACGGACAGGGCCACGAGCAGTACTTC
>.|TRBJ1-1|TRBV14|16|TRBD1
CASSHFGTGGVTEAFF
TGTGCCAGCAGCCACTTCGGGACAGGGGGTGTCACTGAAGCTTTCTTT
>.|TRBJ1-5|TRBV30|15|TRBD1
CAWSVRGTGNQPQHF
TGTGCCTGGAGTGTACGTGGGACAGGGAATCAGCCCCAGCATTTT
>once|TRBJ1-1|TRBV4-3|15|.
CASSPGGGIGAEAFF
TGCGCCAGCAGCCCGGGCGGGGGGATAGGGGCTGAAGCTTTCTTT
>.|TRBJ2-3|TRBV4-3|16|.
CASSQDFGGLGDTQYF
TGCGCCAGCAGCCAAGATTTCGGGGGGCTGGGAGATACGCAGTATTTT
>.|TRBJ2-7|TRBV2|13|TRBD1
CASTGDREFEQYF
TGTGCCAGCACGGGGGACAGGGAATTCGAGCAGTACTTC
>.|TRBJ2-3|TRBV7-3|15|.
CASSSGSFGTDTQYF
TGTGCCAGCAGCTCGGGGTCGTTCGGCACAGATACGCAGTATTTT
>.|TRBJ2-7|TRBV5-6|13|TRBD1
CASSRDRGHEQYF
TGTGCCAGCAGCAGGGACAGGGGTCACGAGCAGTACTTC
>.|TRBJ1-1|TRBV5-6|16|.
CASSPDWGRKNTEAFF
TGTGCCAGCAGCCCGGACTGGGGGAGGAAGAACACTGAAGCTTTCTTT